Listed below are T cell receptor beta chains from one sample, sequenced in a study of blood T cells in healthy people across ages. MiXCR, applied by TCRdb to the 5' RACE reads, yields one record per CDR3 protein. This table holds about 1 million distinct CDR3 sequences, more than 40% found once. Sequencing used blood. The receptors stem from a woman in her sixties in good health. The CDR3 runs from the conserved cysteine through the conserved F or W. The D gene is left open where the match is weak. Only some rows state a clone size, as once, few, many or a class for expanded clones.

d_gene: TRBD1; j_gene: TRBJ2-3; v_gene: TRBV4-2; abundance: .; CDR3aa: CASSREIKGQGVGSTDTQYF; CDR3nt: TGTGCCAGCAGCCGAGAGATAAAGGGACAGGGCGTAGGTTCGACAGATACGCAGTATTTT
d_gene: TRBD1; j_gene: TRBJ2-7; v_gene: TRBV5-1; abundance: .; CDR3aa: CASSLNTDRGSEQYF; CDR3nt: TGCGCCAGCAGCTTGAATACTGACAGGGGGTCCGAGCAGTACTTC
d_gene: .; j_gene: TRBJ1-2; v_gene: TRBV11-2; abundance: .; CDR3aa: CASSSWTSDGYTF; CDR3nt: TGTGCCAGCAGCTCCTGGACTAGTGATGGCTACACCTTC
d_gene: .; j_gene: TRBJ2-3; v_gene: TRBV7-8; abundance: few; CDR3aa: CASSNIRGDTQYF; CDR3nt: TGTGCCAGCAGTAACATACGGGGAGATACGCAGTATTTT
d_gene: .; j_gene: TRBJ2-1; v_gene: TRBV7-8; abundance: .; CDR3aa: CASSLTIDRFNEQFF; CDR3nt: TGTGCCAGCAGCTTAACAATTGACCGATTCAATGAGCAGTTCTTC
d_gene: .; j_gene: TRBJ1-1; v_gene: TRBV12-3/TRBV12-4; abundance: .; CDR3aa: CASSLMGGWGTEAFF; CDR3nt: TGTGCCAGCAGTTTAATGGGGGGCTGGGGCACTGAAGCTTTCTTT
d_gene: TRBD1; j_gene: TRBJ2-3; v_gene: TRBV2; abundance: .; CDR3aa: CASSEVPGQGTQYF; CDR3nt: TGTGCCAGCAGTGAAGTGCCGGGACAGGGCACGCAGTATTTT
d_gene: .; j_gene: TRBJ1-2; v_gene: TRBV7-2; abundance: .; CDR3aa: CASSEGAGAGYGYTF; CDR3nt: TGTGCCAGCAGCGAAGGGGCAGGGGCCGGGTATGGCTACACCTTC
d_gene: TRBD2; j_gene: TRBJ2-4; v_gene: TRBV7-8; abundance: .; CDR3aa: CASSSLPGLAGGDIQYF; CDR3nt: TGTGCCAGCAGCTCCTTACCGGGACTAGCGGGAGGAGACATTCAGTACTTC
d_gene: TRBD1; j_gene: TRBJ2-7; v_gene: TRBV29-1; abundance: .; CDR3aa: CSVEGRGRANEQYF; CDR3nt: TGCAGCGTTGAAGGCAGGGGGCGCGCGAATGAGCAGTACTTC
d_gene: TRBD2; j_gene: TRBJ2-5; v_gene: TRBV7-8; abundance: .; CDR3aa: CASSRTSGRGGNNEQYF; CDR3nt: TGTGCCAGCAGCCGGACTAGCGGGAGGGGGGGAAACAATGAGCAGTACTTC
d_gene: .; j_gene: TRBJ1-6; v_gene: TRBV20-1; abundance: few; CDR3aa: CSAPGDPGSPLHF; CDR3nt: TGCAGTGCTCCGGGAGACCCAGGGTCACCCCTCCACTTT
d_gene: .; j_gene: TRBJ1-4; v_gene: TRBV6-5; abundance: .; CDR3aa: CASSSGTVEKLFF; CDR3nt: TGTGCCAGCAGTTCCGGGACCGTGGAAAAACTGTTTTTT
d_gene: TRBD2; j_gene: TRBJ2-3; v_gene: TRBV5-5; abundance: .; CDR3aa: CASSLGGRAEKDTQYF; CDR3nt: TGTGCCAGCAGCTTGGGCGGGAGGGCCGAAAAAGATACGCAGTATTTT
d_gene: TRBD2; j_gene: TRBJ2-7; v_gene: TRBV20-1; abundance: .; CDR3aa: CSARDPAGGGYEQYF; CDR3nt: TGCAGTGCTAGAGATCCGGCGGGGGGAGGCTACGAGCAGTACTTC
d_gene: .; j_gene: TRBJ2-7; v_gene: TRBV15; abundance: .; CDR3aa: CATSRVRPLGPEQYF; CDR3nt: TGTGCCACCAGCAGAGTGCGACCCCTTGGTCCCGAGCAGTACTTC
d_gene: TRBD2; j_gene: TRBJ2-1; v_gene: TRBV9; abundance: few; CDR3aa: CASSVEGVFSGSYNEQFF; CDR3nt: TGTGCCAGCAGCGTAGAGGGGGTATTTAGCGGGAGCTACAATGAGCAGTTCTTC
d_gene: .; j_gene: TRBJ2-3; v_gene: TRBV24-1; abundance: .; CDR3aa: CATSASPGQGTDTQYF; CDR3nt: TGTGCCACCAGTGCAAGTCCGGGGCAGGGCACAGATACGCAGTATTTT
d_gene: TRBD2; j_gene: TRBJ2-1; v_gene: TRBV11-2; abundance: few; CDR3aa: CASSWRLAGGVEQFF; CDR3nt: TGTGCCAGCAGCTGGAGACTAGCGGGAGGAGTTGAGCAGTTCTTC
d_gene: .; j_gene: TRBJ2-7; v_gene: TRBV5-5; abundance: many; CDR3aa: CASSLQDLPTYEQYF; CDR3nt: TGTGCCAGCAGCTTGCAGGATCTCCCCACCTACGAGCAGTACTTC
d_gene: .; j_gene: TRBJ2-6; v_gene: TRBV20-1; abundance: .; CDR3aa: CSARADGKSSGANVLTF; CDR3nt: TGCAGTGCTAGAGCAGACGGAAAGAGCTCTGGGGCCAACGTCCTGACTTTC
d_gene: .; j_gene: TRBJ1-5; v_gene: TRBV5-6; abundance: .; CDR3aa: CASSTAGNQPQHF; CDR3nt: TGTGCCAGCAGTACCGCAGGCAATCAGCCCCAGCATTTT
d_gene: .; j_gene: TRBJ1-2; v_gene: TRBV12-3/TRBV12-4; abundance: .; CDR3aa: CAGTLGPGAGGYTF; CDR3nt: TGTGCCGGCACCCTAGGCCCGGGGGCTGGAGGCTACACCTTC
d_gene: .; j_gene: TRBJ1-5; v_gene: TRBV6-1; abundance: once; CDR3aa: CSSSEAEGVGNQPQHF; CDR3nt: TGTTCCAGCAGTGAAGCGGAGGGTGTTGGCAATCAGCCCCAGCATTTT
d_gene: TRBD2; j_gene: TRBJ2-3; v_gene: TRBV12-3/TRBV12-4; abundance: .; CDR3aa: CASSFKRGETDTQYF; CDR3nt: TGTGCCAGCAGTTTTAAGCGGGGGGAAACAGATACGCAGTATTTT
d_gene: .; j_gene: TRBJ2-1; v_gene: TRBV9; abundance: .; CDR3aa: CASSVATYNEQFF; CDR3nt: TGTGCCAGCAGCGTAGCGACTTACAATGAGCAGTTCTTC
d_gene: TRBD1; j_gene: TRBJ1-2; v_gene: TRBV12-3/TRBV12-4; abundance: few; CDR3aa: CASRRTGDNYGYTF; CDR3nt: TGTGCCAGCAGACGGACAGGGGATAACTATGGCTACACCTTC
d_gene: TRBD2; j_gene: TRBJ2-1; v_gene: TRBV9; abundance: .; CDR3aa: CASSVSGRKSSYNEQFF; CDR3nt: TGTGCCAGCAGCGTTAGCGGGAGGAAGAGCTCCTACAATGAGCAGTTCTTC
d_gene: .; j_gene: TRBJ1-2; v_gene: TRBV7-9; abundance: .; CDR3aa: CASSLSEGNYGYTF; CDR3nt: TGTGCCAGCAGCTTATCCGAGGGAAACTATGGCTACACCTTC
d_gene: TRBD1; j_gene: TRBJ1-4; v_gene: TRBV5-1; abundance: .; CDR3aa: CASSPGQGMEKLFF; CDR3nt: TGCGCCAGCAGCCCGGGACAGGGTATGGAAAAACTGTTTTTT
d_gene: .; j_gene: TRBJ2-6; v_gene: TRBV21-1; abundance: .; CDR3aa: CASEWGQESPGANVLTF; CDR3nt: TGTGCCAGCGAATGGGGACAGGAGAGTCCTGGGGCCAACGTCCTGACTTTC
d_gene: .; j_gene: TRBJ2-7; v_gene: TRBV5-1; abundance: .; CDR3aa: CASSPRGNEQYF; CDR3nt: TGCGCCAGCAGCCCACGGGGGAACGAGCAGTACTTC
d_gene: .; j_gene: TRBJ2-1; v_gene: TRBV20-1; abundance: .; CDR3aa: CSARDRRAAYREQFF; CDR3nt: TGCAGTGCTAGAGATCGACGAGCAGCCTACCGTGAGCAGTTCTTC